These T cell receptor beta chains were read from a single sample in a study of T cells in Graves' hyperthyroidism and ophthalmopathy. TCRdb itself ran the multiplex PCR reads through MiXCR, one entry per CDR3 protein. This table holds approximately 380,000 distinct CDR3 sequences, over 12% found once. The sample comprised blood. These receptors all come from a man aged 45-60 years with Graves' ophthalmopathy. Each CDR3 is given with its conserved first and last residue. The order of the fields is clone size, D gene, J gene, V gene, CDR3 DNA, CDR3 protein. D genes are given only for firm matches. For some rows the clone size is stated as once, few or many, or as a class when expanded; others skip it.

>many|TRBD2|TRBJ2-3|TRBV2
TGTGCCAGCACCCGTGGGGTAGCGGGAGGAGATACGCAGTATTTT
CASTRGVAGGDTQYF
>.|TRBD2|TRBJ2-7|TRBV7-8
TGTGCCGTACCCCGGACTAGCTACGAGCAGTACTTC
CAVPRTSYEQYF
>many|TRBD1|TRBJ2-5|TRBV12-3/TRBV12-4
TGTGCCAGCAGCCAAACAGGGGTCGAGACCCAGTACTTC
CASSQTGVETQYF
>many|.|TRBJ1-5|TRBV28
TGTGCCAGCAGTTTAGGACAATCCCAGCATTTT
CASSLGQSQHF
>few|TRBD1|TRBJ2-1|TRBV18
TGTGCCAGCTCACCCGGGGACAGGGCTGAGCAGTTCTTC
CASSPGDRAEQFF
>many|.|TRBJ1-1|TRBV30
TGTGCCTGGAGTGCCCGGACAAGAAACACTGAAGCTTTCTTT
CAWSARTRNTEAFF
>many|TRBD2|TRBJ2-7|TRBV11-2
TGTGCCAGCAGACTGGGGAGGGCCGTATCCTACGAGCAGTACTTC
CASRLGRAVSYEQYF
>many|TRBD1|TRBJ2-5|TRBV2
TGTGCCAGCAGTGTTCGCCGGGACAGGGGGCAAGAGACCCAGTACTTC
CASSVRRDRGQETQYF
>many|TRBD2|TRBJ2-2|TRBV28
TGTGCCAGCAGGCGAGCGGGAGTTTCAGGGGAGCTGTTTTTT
CASRRAGVSGELFF
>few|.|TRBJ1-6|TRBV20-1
TGCAGTGCTGGGGGGGCCGCGGTTAGGGATTCACCCCTCCACTTT
CSAGGAAVRDSPLHF
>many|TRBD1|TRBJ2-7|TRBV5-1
TGCGCCAGCAGCCCGGGACAGGGCAGCTCCTACGAGCAGTACTTC
CASSPGQGSSYEQYF
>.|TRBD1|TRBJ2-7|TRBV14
TGTGCCAGCAGCCTTGGGACAGGGGACCACGAGCAGTACTTC
CASSLGTGDHEQYF
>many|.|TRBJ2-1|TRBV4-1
TGCGCCAGCAGCCAAGACCGGGACACAAAGTTCTTC
CASSQDRDTKFF
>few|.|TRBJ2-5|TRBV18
TGTGCCAGCTCACCCAGAAGGACTGGCCCTTACCAAGAGACCCAGTACTTC
CASSPRRTGPYQETQYF
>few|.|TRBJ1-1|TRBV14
TGTGCCAGCAGCCAAGATTGGGGCGGGAACACTGAAGCTTTCTTT
CASSQDWGGNTEAFF
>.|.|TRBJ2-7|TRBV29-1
TGCAGCGTTACGTGGGAGCTCTCCTACGAGCAGTACTTC
CSVTWELSYEQYF
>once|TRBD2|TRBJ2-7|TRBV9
TGTGCCAGCAGCGGCGGGGGGCTAGCGGGAGGGCCCGTAGAGCAGTACTTC
CASSGGGLAGGPVEQYF
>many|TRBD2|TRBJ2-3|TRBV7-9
TGTGCCAGCACCCTAGCGGGAGGCAGCACAGATACGCAGTATTTT
CASTLAGGSTDTQYF
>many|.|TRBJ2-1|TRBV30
TGTGCCTGGCGGGACGTATCCTACAATGAGCAGTTCTTC
CAWRDVSYNEQFF
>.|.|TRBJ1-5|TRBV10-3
TGTGCCATCAGTGACTCAAAAGGGAGACAGTTTAGCAATCAGCCCCAGCATTTT
CAISDSKGRQFSNQPQHF
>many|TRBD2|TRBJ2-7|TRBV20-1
TGCAGTGCAGCAGGACTAGCGGGACTAGGCGAGCAGTACTTC
CSAAGLAGLGEQYF
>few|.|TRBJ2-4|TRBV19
TGTGCCAGTAGTAGTCCCCTTAGCATTCAGTACTTC
CASSSPLSIQYF
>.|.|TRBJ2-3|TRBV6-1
TGTGCCAGCAGTGAAAATCCCACGGGGTACGGAAAAGATACGCAGTATTTT
CASSENPTGYGKDTQYF
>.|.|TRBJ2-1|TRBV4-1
TGCGCCAGCAGCCAAGGTAGGACAGCGACCTACAATGAGCAGTTCTTC
CASSQGRTATYNEQFF
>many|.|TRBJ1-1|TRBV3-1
TGTGCCAGCAGCCAAGCAGCTGGAGGCACTGAAGCTTTCTTT
CASSQAAGGTEAFF
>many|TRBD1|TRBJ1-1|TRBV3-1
TGTGCCAGCTCGGACAGGGGTGACACTGAAGCTTTCTTT
CASSDRGDTEAFF
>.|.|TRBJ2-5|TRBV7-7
TGTGCTAGCAGCCCGACTCTCCAAGAGACCCAGTACTTC
CASSPTLQETQYF
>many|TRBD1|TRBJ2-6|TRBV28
TGTGCCAGCAGGACAGGGGGCCCGCTCTCTGGGGCCAACGTCCTGACTTTC
CASRTGGPLSGANVLTF
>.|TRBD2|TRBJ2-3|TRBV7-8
TGTGCCAGCAGCTGGGTACTAGCGGGAGGATCAGATACGCAGTATTTT
CASSWVLAGGSDTQYF
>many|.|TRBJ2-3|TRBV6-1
TGTGCCAGCAGTTATTCCCCAGATACGCAGTATTTT
CASSYSPDTQYF
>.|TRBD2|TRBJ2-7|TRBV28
TGTGCCAGCAGTTTTGGCGGGAGGGCATCCGAGCAGTACTTC
CASSFGGRASEQYF
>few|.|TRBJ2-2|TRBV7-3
TGTGCCAGCAGCCCTACCCCCGGGGAGCTGTTTTTT
CASSPTPGELFF
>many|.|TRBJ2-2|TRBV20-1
TGCAGTGCAAGACCGAGCGCGAACACCGGGGAGCTGTTTTTT
CSARPSANTGELFF
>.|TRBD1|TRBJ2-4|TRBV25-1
TGTGCCAGCAGTGGGTACAGGGGCGCTGGAGCCAAAAACATTCAGTACTTC
CASSGYRGAGAKNIQYF
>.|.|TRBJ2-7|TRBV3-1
TGTGCCAGCAGTACCTCCGGGGGGCCTTTCGAGCAGTACTTC
CASSTSGGPFEQYF
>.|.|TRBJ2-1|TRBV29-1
TGCAGCGTTGACGTCCGGGGTCCAACCTTCAATGAGCAGTTCTTC
CSVDVRGPTFNEQFF
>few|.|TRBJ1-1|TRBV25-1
TGTGCCAGCAGTGAATTCAGGGAGGGCACTGAAGCTTTCTTT
CASSEFREGTEAFF
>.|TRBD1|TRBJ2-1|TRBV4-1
TGCGCCAGCAGCCCGCTGGGACAGGGGGATTACAATGAGCAGTTCTTC
CASSPLGQGDYNEQFF
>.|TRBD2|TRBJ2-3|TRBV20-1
TGCAGTGCTAGTCCCCCAGCGGGAGCTAGCACAGATACGCAGTATTTT
CSASPPAGASTDTQYF
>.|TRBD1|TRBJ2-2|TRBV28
TGTGCCGGACGAGACCGGGACAGGATGGCCGGGGAGCTGTTTTTT
CAGRDRDRMAGELFF
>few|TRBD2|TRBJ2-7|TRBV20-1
TGCAGTGCGGAGCGGGTGACTAGCGGCTACGAGCAGTACTTC
CSAERVTSGYEQYF
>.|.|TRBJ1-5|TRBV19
TGTGCCAGTAGTTCCGAACTGACTAATCAGCCCCAGCATTTT
CASSSELTNQPQHF
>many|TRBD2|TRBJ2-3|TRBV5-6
TGTGCCAGCAGCCCTGGGACTAGCGGGAGGGTGCAGTATTTT
CASSPGTSGRVQYF
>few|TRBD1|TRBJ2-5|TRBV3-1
TGTGCCAGCAGCCAAGATAGAAGGGGGCCAGAACAACCCCAAGAGACCCAGTACTTC
CASSQDRRGPEQPQETQYF